This TCR beta chain was captured by sequencing in a study of blood T cell repertoires in COVID-19. Whole-study context: Samples came from the United States, Italy and Spain, spanning acute and convalescent COVID-19. From T cells, B-cell-depleted T cells, or PBMCs came the material, which was cDNA or gDNA.

Trimming left V 1 base short and J 8 bases short, with 6 bases between. The CDR3 runs to 12 residues. Germline V gene lookup returns CDR1 SGHRS and CDR2 YFSETQ. This clone was seen a single time. Under the authors' procedure: The assay estimated nucleated cells by amplifying reference gene primers. Measured with immunoSEQ multiplex PCR; TCRdb has only the in-frame clones, and not every one. That table supplies the V and J calls and clone size; D and trimming were determined from the DNA. Of roughly 250,000 clones listed, approximately 90% are singletons. V and J are TRBV5-1 and TRBJ2-2; D unresolved. The source material was peripheral blood. The receptor was isolated from a man aged 60-69 years who had recovered from COVID-19. The CDR3 is CASSLTRGELFF. The CDR3 DNA is TGCGCCAGCAGCTTGACACGTGGGGAGCTGTTTTTT. The variable domain in full, completed from reference TRBV5-1 and TRBJ2-2, reads KAGVTQTPRYLIKTRGQQVTLSCSPISGHRSVSWYQQTPGQGLQFLFEYFSETQRNKGNFPGRFSGRQFSNSRSEMNVSTLELGDSALYLCASSLTRGELFFGEGSRLTVL.